The 17 T cell receptor beta chains in this list originate from one sample, sequenced in a study of T cells in Graves' hyperthyroidism and ophthalmopathy. RNA transcripts served as the template for amplifying TCR beta CDR3 regions. With the HTBI primer set, the TCR CDR3 went through a first round of RT-PCR. Using its own MiXCR run on the multiplex PCR reads, TCRdb lists one record per CDR3 protein. This sample has around 600,000 distinct CDR3 sequences, with over 40% found just once. Sequences were obtained from peripheral blood or thyroid tissue (not recorded which). These receptors all stem from an adult man with Graves' disease, either hyperthyroidism or ophthalmopathy (not recorded which).

CDR3 sequence reads: CSARTTDTNYGYTF. The CDR3 region has the DNA TGCAGTGCTAGGACTACTGACACAAACTATGGCTACACCTTC. The chain combines TRBV20-1 with TRBJ1-2; D gene unclear. Germline V gene lookup returns CDR1 DFQATT and CDR2 SNEGSKA (reference sequence). CDR3 length: 14 amino acids. V lost 3 bases and J 2 bases, leaving 13 bases between the germline ends.

In the case of this clonotype: A much larger clonotype is one base distant, so this may be a read error. The chain combines TRBV2 with TRBJ2-5, with 7 nucleotides matching TRBD1. V lost 7 bases to trimming and J lost 3 bases; unmatched junction nucleotides: 5. The V gene's germline CDR1 is SNHLY and CDR2 FYNNEI. This CDR3 has 13 amino acids. CDR3 DNA sequence: TGTGCCAGCACCTACCAGGGGGAAGAGACCCAGTACTTC. As protein: CASTYQGEETQYF. Drawing the rest from reference TRBV2 and TRBJ2-5, the complete variable domain is EPEVTQTPSHQVTQMGQEVILRCVPISNHLYFYWYRQILGQKVEFLVSFYNNEISEKSEIFDDQFSVERPDGSNFTLKIRSTKLEDSAMYFCASTYQGEETQYFGPGTRLLVL.

As to this clonotype: In this CDR3 the conserved last residue, phenylalanine or tryptophan, is missing, so a read error is likely. The CDR3 reads CASRQGAYNQPQHL. CDR3 in DNA: TGTGCCAGCAGACAGGGGGCGTACAATCAGCCCCAGCATCTT. The chain has TRBV11-2 and TRBJ1-5; 9 bases agree with TRBD1. The CDR3 consists of 14 residues. V dropped 6 bases and J dropped 3; count of bases not matched to a gene: 3. CDR1 and CDR2 from the germline V gene are SGHAT and FQNNGV.

This clonotype appeared a single time. The CDR3 DNA reads as TGCAGTGCTAAAGGTCCAGGGGGCCTTAACTATGGCTACACCTTC. Its protein product is CSAKGPGGLNYGYTF. The chain is built from TRBV20-1 and TRBJ1-2; 8 nucleotides line up with TRBD1. Losses at the gene ends were 4 bases for V and 1 base for J; bases not matched to a gene: 8. This CDR3 is 15 amino acids long. Germline V gene sequence: CDR1 DFQATT, CDR2 SNEGSKA (reference sequence).

The rearrangement links TRBV20-1 to TRBJ1-4; a weak D match, TRBD1 (6 bases). Trimming cost V 3 bases and J 5 bases, with 13 bases left between them. The germline V gene has CDR1 DFQATT and CDR2 SNEGSKA (reference sequence). The CDR3 loop spans 14 amino acids. This chain's CDR3 is CSASLDSRNEKLFF. The DNA of the CDR3 is TGCAGTGCTAGCTTGGACAGCCGAAATGAAAAACTGTTTTTT.

The rearrangement links TRBV28 to TRBJ1-4, with D tentatively TRBD1 (5 bases). CDR1 is MDHEN, CDR2 SYDVKM, per germline. Trimming cost V 6 bases and J 7 bases, with 15 bases left between them. The CDR3 is made up of 14 amino acids. The CDR3 DNA reads TGTGCCAGCAGGCTAATCAGGGAGCCTGAAAAACTGTTTTTT. It translates to CASRLIREPEKLFF. The variable domain in full, completed from reference TRBV28 and TRBJ1-4, reads DVKVTQSSRYLVKRTGEKVFLECVQDMDHENMFWYRQDPGLGLRLIYFSYDVKMKEKGDIPEGYSVSREKKERFSLILESASTNQTSMYLCASRLIREPEKLFFGSGTQLSVL.

To note about this clonotype: Sequence at one end of the junction differs from germline and may be a read error. V gene TRBV27 combines with J gene TRBJ1-4; TRBD1 matches at 7 bases. The germline gives CDR1 MNHEY, CDR2 SMNVEV (reference sequence). The CDR3 consists of 15 residues. For the CDR3, the DNA is TGTGCCAGCAGTTTACTGACAGGGCCTAAAGAAAAACTGTTTTTT. Translation: CASSLLTGPKEKLFF. Together with reference TRBV27 and TRBJ1-4, the CDR3 gives the full variable domain: EAQVTQNPRYLITVTGKKLTVTCSQNMNHEYMSWYRQDPGLGLRQIYYSMNVEVTDKGDVPEGYKVSRKEKRNFPLILESPSPNQTSLYFCASSLLTGPKEKLFFGSGTQLSVL.

This sequence joins TRBV2 and TRBJ1-5; possibly TRBD1 for D (6 bases). The CDR3 is 19 amino acids. Germline CDR1 SNHLY, CDR2 FYNNEI. V lost 5 bases to trimming and J lost 0 bases, with 23 bases between them. The CDR3 nucleotides read TGTGCCAGCAGTCCGCCACAGGGTTATCCTTCCTATAGCAATCAGCCCCAGCATTTT. This sequence encodes CASSPPQGYPSYSNQPQHF. Variable domain in full (rest from reference TRBV2 and TRBJ1-5): EPEVTQTPSHQVTQMGQEVILRCVPISNHLYFYWYRQILGQKVEFLVSFYNNEISEKSEIFDDQFSVERPDGSNFTLKIRSTKLEDSAMYFCASSPPQGYPSYSNQPQHFGDGTRLSIL.

This clonotype was counted between two and nine times. The gene calls are TRBV5-6 and TRBJ1-1; no reliable D call. CDR3 length equals 17 residues. Trimming took off 0 bases at V and 0 bases at J, with 15 bases between the two ends. Looked up from germline, CDR1 is SGHDT and CDR2 is YYEEEE. The CDR3 region has the DNA TGTGCCAGCAGCTTGGGTCTCCTCAGTTCCATGAACACTGAAGCTTTCTTT. The encoded protein is CASSLGLLSSMNTEAFF. Variable domain in full (rest from reference TRBV5-6 and TRBJ1-1): DAGVTQSPTHLIKTRGQQVTLRCSPKSGHDTVSWYQQALGQGPQFIFQYYEEEERQRGNFPDRFSGHQFPNYSSELNVNALLLGDSALYLCASSLGLLSSMNTEAFFGQGTRLTVV.

Comment on this clonotype: Compared with germline, one end of the junction differs, possibly owing to a read error. The genes are TRBV10-3 and TRBJ1-5; the match to TRBD1 covers 7 bases. Germline V CDR1 and CDR2: ENHRY, SYGVKD. The CDR3 sequence is 16 residues long. The CDR3 DNA sequence: TGTGCCAGCAGTGAGTCGAGGGGGCGAAGCAATCAGCCCCAGCATTTT. Protein: CASSESRGRSNQPQHF.

J is TRBJ2-2 and V is TRBV14, with D perhaps TRBD2 (5 bases). Germline CDR1 and CDR2: SGHDN and FVKESK. The CDR3 is 13 residues long. V was shortened by 3 bases and J by 7 bases, with 9 bases between the two germline ends. The DNA for the CDR3 is TGTGCCAGCAGCCAGGAGGTCGGCGGGGAGCTGTTTTTT. Its translation is CASSQEVGGELFF.

This chain uses TRBV25-1 with TRBJ1-1, with TRBD1 as a possible D gene (5 bases). The V gene lost 1 base and the J gene lost 1 base, with 10 bases spanning the gap. Per the germline V gene, CDR1 is MGHDK and CDR2 is SYGVNS. The CDR3 is made up of 15 amino acids. Here the CDR3 reads CASSEWGGPNTEAFF. The CDR3 DNA is TGTGCCAGCAGTGAATGGGGCGGCCCGAACACTGAAGCTTTCTTT.

Ten or more counts support this clonotype. CDR3 coding DNA: TGTGCCACCAGCAGACAGGGGAACACTGAAGCTTTCTTT. Protein product: CATSRQGNTEAFF. The chain is built from TRBV15 and TRBJ1-1; D is perhaps TRBD1 (5 bases). Trimming took off 2 bases at V and 1 base at J, with 5 bases between the two ends. The germline V gene has CDR1 LNHNV and CDR2 YYDKDF (reference sequence). The CDR3 is 13 residues long.

This chain uses TRBV9 with TRBJ2-7; D possibly matches TRBD1 or TRBD2 (6 bases each). Looked up from germline, CDR1 is SGDLS and CDR2 is YYNGEE. The germline V and J ends were trimmed by 2 bases and 2 bases, with 14 bases remaining between them. The CDR3 sequence is 15 residues long. The CDR3 DNA follows: TGTGCCAGCAGCGTGGACCCCGGGGGCCCCTACGAGCAGTACTTC. This codes for CASSVDPGGPYEQYF.

The chain has TRBV19 and TRBJ1-5; D gene unclear. The CDR3 sequence is 13 residues long. Trimming took 8 bases from V and 3 from J, leaving 11 bases between them. CDR1 is LNHDA, CDR2 SQIVND, per germline (reference sequence). CDR3 sequence: CASARGINQPQHF. For the CDR3, the DNA is TGTGCCAGTGCTAGAGGGATCAATCAGCCCCAGCATTTT.

As regards this clonotype: Given a much more abundant clone one base away, this may be a read error. The rearrangement joins TRBV6-1 to TRBJ2-7; D assignment may be TRBD1 or TRBD2 (6 bases each). The CDR3 totals 17 residues. Germline V gene data show CDR1 as MNHNS and CDR2 as SASEGT. Trimming removed 1 base at V and 7 bases at J, with 23 bases between. DNA for the CDR3: TGTGCCAGCAGTGAAGGGGTGGGGGGCTCTAAGATTGATGAGCAGTACTTC. It specifies CASSEGVGGSKIDEQYF.

The table lists this clonotype with a count of one. This chain uses TRBV2 with TRBJ1-5; D gene ambiguous. The CDR3 has 16 residues. CDR1 and CDR2 from the germline V gene are SNHLY and FYNNEI. Between the trimmed V and J ends, which lost 9 bases and 6 bases, there was a span of 24 bases. The DNA for the CDR3 is TGTGCCAGTAGTATAAACGTCCGGGGTCGGGGTCAGCCCCAGCATTTT. Its translation is CASSINVRGRGQPQHF.